This TCR beta chain was retrieved from a study of CXCR3-negative and CXCR3-positive naive CD8 T cells. General study points: Naive cells with CXCR3 showed TRB CDR3s that were more hydrophobic than those in CXCR3-negative naive cells.

The CDR3 is made up of 16 amino acids. Germline-derived CDR1 and CDR2 are SQVTM and ANQGSEA. About this clonotype: Its target is not known.

UMI-labeled 5' RACE yielded the TRB cDNA libraries. After re-calling the 5' RACE reads, TCRdb lists one entry per CDR3 protein, DNA absent. The sample table includes some 130,000 distinct CDR3 sequences. This sequence joins TRBV29-1 and TRBJ2-6. Specimen: naive CXCR3+ CD8+ T cells from blood. The subset denotes: CD45RO-CCR7+CD27+CD95- naive CD8+ T cells expressing CXCR3 (TNR3+). This clonotype was sampled from a human donor in good health. Some clones in this sample may be carry-over from other donors' samples. The CDR3 sequence is CSVEDQPSSGANVLTF.